One and the same sample provided the 29 T cell receptor beta chains below, sequenced in a study of blood T cell repertoires in COVID-19. Only in-frame clones appear in the TCRdb table, and some are missing; sequencing was by immunoSEQ multiplex PCR. The table records over 30,000 clones, around nine tenths of them present only once. The specimen was peripheral blood. The receptors were gathered from a human donor with active COVID-19. The donor label of this sample is uncertain.

The rearrangement uses TRBV29-1 and TRBJ2-3, with D hard to call. V lost 6 bases and J lost 2, with 6 bases in between. Germline CDR1 reads SQVTM; CDR2 reads ANQGSEA. This CDR3 comprises 11 residues. The CDR3 sequence: CSVRFTDTQYF. In nucleotides, the CDR3 is TGCAGCGTCCGGTTCACAGATACGCAGTATTTT.

The table lists this clone with a count of one. The chain is built from TRBV19 and TRBJ1-1, with D unclear. The length of the CDR3 is 16 residues. Germline assignment: CDR1 LNHDA and CDR2 SQIVND (reference sequence). V dropped 3 bases and J dropped 0 bases, with 14 bases sitting between them. The CDR3 region is CASSIGYGELNTEAFF. The CDR3, as DNA: TGTGCCAGTAGTATCGGATATGGGGAGCTGAACACTGAAGCTTTCTTT.

V usage is TRBV5-6 and J usage is TRBJ1-2, with D perhaps TRBD1 (6 bases). Germline lookup yields CDR1 SGHDT and CDR2 YYEEEE. The V end was cut by 4 bases, the J end by 3 bases, with 10 bases between. The CDR3 is made up of 13 amino acids. For the CDR3, the DNA is TGTGCCAGCAGCACCGGACAGTACTATGGCTACACCTTC. Amino acids: CASSTGQYYGYTF.

The rearrangement uses TRBV28 and TRBJ1-2; maybe TRBD1 (5 bases). The V gene's germline CDR1 is MDHEN and CDR2 SYDVKM. This CDR3 region has 14 residues. Deletions cut 3 bases from V and 11 bases from J, with 19 bases between. The CDR3 spells CASSLTRGRFGYTF. CDR3 DNA: TGTGCCAGCAGTTTGACAAGGGGTCGGTTTGGGTACACCTTC.

The chain carries TRBV6-5 and TRBJ2-7; 7 bases match TRBD1. The germline V gene has CDR1 MNHEY and CDR2 SVGAGI. CDR3 size: 15 residues. J gave up 1 base and V 0 bases, and 3 bases lay outside the gene matches. CDR3 DNA: TGTGCCAGCAGTTACTCCCGGGACAGTTCCTACGAGCAGTACTTC. Amino acid sequence: CASSYSRDSSYEQYF.

There are a few counts of this clone. The rearrangement links TRBV6-5 to TRBJ1-5, with 9 bases fitting TRBD1. This CDR3 has 15 amino acids. CDR1 is MNHEY and CDR2 is SVGAGI in the germline V gene. V was pared by 4 bases and J by 2 bases, with 3 bases of the junction left unmatched. CDR3 bases: TGTGCCAGCAGTTGGGGACAGGGTGGCAATCAGCCCCAGCATTTT. Translation: CASSWGQGGNQPQHF.

The chain recombines TRBV29-1 with TRBJ1-2; 9 bases are a match to TRBD1. The CDR3 is 12 residues long. The germline V gene has CDR1 SQVTM and CDR2 ANQGSEA. Losses at the gene ends were 8 bases for V and 2 bases for J; bases not matched to a gene: 3. The CDR3 DNA follows: TGCAGCCTCGGGACAGGGAACTATGGCTACACCTTC. Amino acid sequence: CSLGTGNYGYTF.

This clone was picked up one time. The chain carries TRBV7-9 and TRBJ2-3; maybe TRBD1 (6 bases). Germline lookup yields CDR1 SEHNR and CDR2 FQNEAQ (reference sequence). Trimming cost V 2 bases and J 2 bases, with 14 bases left between them. The CDR3 is made up of 16 amino acids. The CDR3 spells CASSLRPGQYTDTQYF. CDR3 nucleotide sequence: TGTGCCAGCAGCTTACGGCCCGGACAGTACACAGATACGCAGTATTTT.

The J gene is TRBJ2-7, the V gene TRBV6-5; D unresolved. This CDR3 has 15 residues. Germline assignment: CDR1 MNHEY and CDR2 SVGAGI. V was cut by 2 bases and J by 2 bases, with 13 bases left in between. CDR3 sequence (DNA): TGTGCCAGCAGTTACCGGCAGGATTATCCCTACGAGCAGTACTTC. It encodes CASSYRQDYPYEQYF.

The DNA of the CDR3 is TGTGCCAGCAGCTCCCCCTTCCGTGGGGAGCTGTTTTTT. Residues: CASSSPFRGELFF. J is TRBJ2-2 and V is TRBV11-2; D is uncertain. The CDR3 loop spans 13 amino acids. The germline V gene has CDR1 SGHAT and CDR2 FQNNGV. Trimming removed 4 bases at V and 8 bases at J, with 11 bases between. The full variable domain, completed using reference TRBV11-2 and TRBJ2-2, is EAGVAQSPRYKIIEKRQSVAFWCNPISGHATLYWYQQILGQGPKLLIQFQNNGVVDDSQLPKDRFSAERLKGVDSTLKIQPAKLEDSAVYLCASSSPFRGELFFGEGSRLTVL.

CDR3 DNA: TGTGCCAGCAGCTTCGGGCTACTAGCGGGGTCTAGCACAGATACGCAGTATTTT. Its protein is CASSFGLLAGSSTDTQYF. This rearrangement joins TRBV11-2 to TRBJ2-3; 10 bases line up with TRBD2. Germline trimming cut 3 bases from V and 0 bases from J; bases unmatched to any gene: 9. Germline assignment: CDR1 SGHAT and CDR2 FQNNGV. CDR3 length: 18 amino acids.

Here the CDR3 DNA reads TGTGCCAGCAGCTTAGGTGGGGGAGGAGAGACCCAGTACTTC. Translated: CASSLGGGGETQYF. This chain joins TRBV7-2 and TRBJ2-5; D perhaps matches TRBD2 (6 bases). This CDR3 is 14 amino acids long. V lost 1 base to trimming and J lost 4 bases, with 10 bases between them. CDR1 is SGHTA and CDR2 is FQGNSA in the germline V gene.

The chain employs TRBV5-6 and TRBJ2-7, with D tentatively TRBD1 (5 bases). From germline, CDR1 is SGHDT and CDR2 YYEEEE. Trimming pared 3 bases from V and 1 base from J, leaving 17 bases between. The CDR3 length is 16 residues. DNA of the CDR3: TGTGCCAGCAGCTCTCCTCAGGGTTCACTTTCCTACGAGCAGTACTTC. Protein: CASSSPQGSLSYEQYF.

This clone was seen only once. An end of the junction does not agree with germline; a read error may underlie this. The J gene is TRBJ2-2, the V gene TRBV12-3 or TRBV12-4; possibly TRBD1 for D (5 bases). The length of the CDR3 is 13 residues. The CDR3 reads CASRLDPIGELFF. The CDR3 DNA sequence: TGTGCCAGCAGACTCGACCCAATAGGGGAACTGTTTTTT.

V and J are TRBV5-4 and TRBJ2-3; 13 bases align to TRBD2. The V segment lost 4 bases and the J segment 0 bases; nucleotides outside the gene matches: 5. The germline V gene encodes CDR1 SGHNT and CDR2 YYREEE (reference sequence). CDR3 length: 17 amino acids. CDR3 in amino acids: CASSPGLAGASTDTQYF. CDR3 DNA sequence: TGTGCCAGCAGCCCTGGACTAGCGGGGGCTAGCACAGATACGCAGTATTTT.

V usage is TRBV4-2 and J usage is TRBJ1-5; 7 nucleotides agree with TRBD1. CDR3 length: 14 residues. Per the germline V gene, CDR1 is LGHNA and CDR2 is YNFKEQ. The V and J ends lost 6 bases and 4 bases, in that order; junction bases with no gene match: 6. This CDR3 reads CASRETGTNQPQHF. In DNA form, the CDR3 reads TGTGCCAGCAGAGAGACAGGGACTAATCAGCCCCAGCATTTT.

Of note for this clone: Compared with germline, one end of the junction differs, possibly owing to a read error. This sequence joins TRBV13 and TRBJ1-2; 7 bases agree with TRBD1. CDR3 length: 14 amino acids. The germline gives CDR1 PRHDT, CDR2 FYEKMQ (reference sequence). The CDR3 is CASSLAGGGYGHTF. CDR3 DNA: TGTGCCAGCAGCTTAGCAGGGGGAGGCTATGGCCACACCTTC.

V gene TRBV7-8 combines with J gene TRBJ2-1; TRBD2 aligns across 11 bases. J was trimmed by 4 bases and V by 2 bases; bases with no gene match: 13. The CDR3 extends over 19 amino acids. The germline V gene encodes CDR1 SGHVS and CDR2 FQNEAQ. The CDR3: CASSLQRVAGGRRYNEQFF. The CDR3 DNA reads as TGTGCCAGCAGCTTACAGAGGGTAGCGGGGGGGCGAAGGTACAATGAGCAGTTCTTC.

A few counts support this clone. The chain carries TRBV19 and TRBJ2-5; 11 bases agree with TRBD2. CDR3 length: 17 amino acids. CDR1 and CDR2 (germline): LNHDA, SQIVND (reference sequence). Unmatched junction bases numbered 12, after V lost 5 bases and J lost 4 bases. DNA for the CDR3: TGTGCCAGTAGTCCGTCCGATAGCGGGGGGGCCACAGAGACCCAGTACTTC. Translating it yields CASSPSDSGGATETQYF.

This chain links TRBV6-5 with TRBJ1-2; possible D gene TRBD1, 6 bases. The V end lost 0 bases, the J end lost 5 bases, and 16 bases lay between the germline ends. Germline CDR1 reads MNHEY; CDR2 reads SVGAGI. This CDR3 contains 16 residues. CDR3 nucleotides: TGTGCCAGCAGTTACTCAATGGGGGGGGGCTCATATGGCTACACCTTC. Translating it yields CASSYSMGGGSYGYTF.

This rearrangement joins TRBV7-9 to TRBJ2-7, with D tentatively TRBD1 (5 bases). This CDR3 has 15 amino acids. The germline CDR1 and CDR2 sequences are SEHNR and FQNEAQ (reference sequence). V was pared by 4 bases and J by 5 bases, with 18 bases between. The CDR3 coding sequence is TGTGCCAGCAGCTCAAAGGGGCCCACAAGGGACGAGCAGTACTTC. Amino acids: CASSSKGPTRDEQYF.

This chain uses TRBV7-3 with TRBJ1-1; 7 nucleotides align to TRBD1. The V and J ends lost 5 bases and 0 bases, in that order; junction bases with no gene match: 3. CDR1 is SGHTA and CDR2 is FQGTGA in the germline V gene. The CDR3 sequence is 14 residues long. The CDR3, as DNA: TGTGCCAGCAGCAGGGGACAGTTGAACACTGAAGCTTTCTTT. Protein sequence: CASSRGQLNTEAFF.

V and J are TRBV3-1 (or the pseudogene TRBV3-2) and TRBJ2-7; the match to TRBD1 covers 9 bases. This CDR3 has 14 amino acids. V trimming: 3 bases; J trimming: 3 bases; junction bases outside the gene matches: 3. The V gene's germline CDR1 is LGHDT and CDR2 YNNKEL (reference sequence). The CDR3 reads CASSQGQGIYEQYF. The DNA of the CDR3 is TGTGCCAGCAGCCAGGGACAGGGAATCTACGAGCAGTACTTC.

This clone was recorded a few times. The gene calls are TRBV5-1 and TRBJ1-5; D is undetermined. This CDR3 is 13 amino acids long. Germline V CDR1 and CDR2: SGHRS, YFSETQ. V lost 4 bases and J lost 4, with 9 bases in between. The CDR3 loop reads CASSPTVNQPQHF. The DNA for the CDR3 is TGCGCCAGCAGCCCTACAGTGAATCAGCCCCAGCATTTT.

The chain links TRBV7-3 to TRBJ1-1; weak D call: TRBD1 (5 bases). CDR1 and CDR2 (germline): SGHTA, FQGTGA. This CDR3 is built from 16 residues. Deletions cut 3 bases from V and 0 bases from J, with 14 bases between. Written as DNA, the CDR3 is TGTGCCAGCAGCTTGGCAGGGAGGGGAATGAACACTGAAGCTTTCTTT. Translation: CASSLAGRGMNTEAFF.

The V and J genes are TRBV3-1 (or the pseudogene TRBV3-2) and TRBJ2-1; the match to TRBD2 covers 10 bases. The germline gives CDR1 LGHDT, CDR2 YNNKEL (reference sequence). This CDR3 is built from 16 residues. Trimming took 5 bases from V and 6 from J; bases not matched to a gene: 10. CDR3 sequence reads: CASSFTQSGGANEQFF. The CDR3 DNA is TGTGCCAGCAGCTTCACCCAAAGCGGGGGGGCCAATGAGCAGTTCTTC.

The chain is built from TRBV10-3 and TRBJ2-1, with TRBD2 identical over 7 bases. The CDR3 has 14 residues. V lost 6 bases, J lost 5 bases, and 7 bases stayed unmatched. Germline V lookup: CDR1 ENHRY, CDR2 SYGVKD. The CDR3: CAIRREKINNEQFF. Here the CDR3 DNA reads TGTGCCATCAGGCGGGAGAAAATTAACAATGAGCAGTTCTTC.

The rearrangement links TRBV5-1 to TRBJ1-1; TRBD1 might be the D (5 bases). Germline V gene data show CDR1 as SGHRS and CDR2 as YFSETQ. V was pared by 0 bases and J by 1 base, with 16 bases between. The CDR3 loop spans 17 amino acids. The CDR3 region has the DNA TGCGCCAGCAGCTTGGAAGCTAGGGGAGGGAGGAACACTGAAGCTTTCTTT. Protein product: CASSLEARGGRNTEAFF.

V gene TRBV4-1 combines with J gene TRBJ2-3, with TRBD1 matching over 7 bases. The junction had 10 bases not matched to a gene; V was cut back by 3 bases and J by 1 base. CDR1 is MGHRA, CDR2 YSYEKL, per germline. CDR3 length: 17 amino acids. CDR3 protein: CASSQSGTAGGTDTQYF. The DNA of the CDR3 is TGCGCCAGCAGCCAGTCAGGGACAGCCGGAGGCACAGATACGCAGTATTTT.